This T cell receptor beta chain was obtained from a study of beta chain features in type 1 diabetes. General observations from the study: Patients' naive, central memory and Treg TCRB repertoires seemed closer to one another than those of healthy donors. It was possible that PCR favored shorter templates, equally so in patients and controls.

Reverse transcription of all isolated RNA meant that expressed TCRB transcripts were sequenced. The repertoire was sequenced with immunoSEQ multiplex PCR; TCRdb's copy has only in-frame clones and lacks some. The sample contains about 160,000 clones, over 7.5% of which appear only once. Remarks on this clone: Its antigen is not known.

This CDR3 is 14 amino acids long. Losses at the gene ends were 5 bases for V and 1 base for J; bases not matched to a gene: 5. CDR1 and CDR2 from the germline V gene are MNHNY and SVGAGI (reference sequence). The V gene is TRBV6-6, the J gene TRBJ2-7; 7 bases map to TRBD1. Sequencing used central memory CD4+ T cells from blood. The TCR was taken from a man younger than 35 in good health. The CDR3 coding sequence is TGTGCCAGCAGTGACAGGGTTAGATCCTACGAGCAGTACTTC. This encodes CASSDRVRSYEQYF.